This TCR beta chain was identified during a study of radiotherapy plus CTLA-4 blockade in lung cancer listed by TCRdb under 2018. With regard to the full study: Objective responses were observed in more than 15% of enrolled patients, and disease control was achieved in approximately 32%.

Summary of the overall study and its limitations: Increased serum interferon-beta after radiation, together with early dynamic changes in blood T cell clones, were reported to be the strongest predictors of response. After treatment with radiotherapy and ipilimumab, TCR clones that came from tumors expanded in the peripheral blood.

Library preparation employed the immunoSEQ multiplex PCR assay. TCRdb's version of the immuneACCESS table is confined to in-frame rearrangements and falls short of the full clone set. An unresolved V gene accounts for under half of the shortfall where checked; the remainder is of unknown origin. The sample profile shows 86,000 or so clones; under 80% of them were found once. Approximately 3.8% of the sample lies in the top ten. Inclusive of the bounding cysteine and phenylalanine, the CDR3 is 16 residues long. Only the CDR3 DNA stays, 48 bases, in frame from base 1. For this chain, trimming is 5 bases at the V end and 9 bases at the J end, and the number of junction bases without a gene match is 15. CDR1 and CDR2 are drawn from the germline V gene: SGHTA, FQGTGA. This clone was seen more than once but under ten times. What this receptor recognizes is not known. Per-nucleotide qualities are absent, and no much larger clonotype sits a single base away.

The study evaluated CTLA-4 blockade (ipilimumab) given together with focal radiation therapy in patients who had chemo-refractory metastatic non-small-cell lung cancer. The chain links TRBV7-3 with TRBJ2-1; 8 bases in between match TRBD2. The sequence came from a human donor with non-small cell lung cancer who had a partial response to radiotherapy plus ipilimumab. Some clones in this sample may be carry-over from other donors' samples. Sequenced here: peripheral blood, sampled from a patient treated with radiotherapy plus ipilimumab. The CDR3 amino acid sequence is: CASSRGGASGWGEQFF. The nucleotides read TGTGCCAGCAGCCGAGGGGGGGCTAGCGGGTGGGGTGAGCAGTTCTTC.